The TCR beta chain described here comes from a study of blood T cell repertoires in COVID-19. Turning to the study itself: Specimens from acute and convalescent COVID-19 originated in the United States, Italy and Spain. PBMCs, B-cell-depleted T cells, or T cells were the source of the cDNA or gDNA that made up the material.

Generated by immunoSEQ multiplex PCR, the TCRdb table keeps only in-frame clones and is missing some. The repertoire holds 150,000 to 200,000 clones, roughly 80% seen once, with 6.5% to 9.5% in the top ten. Participants, 18 to 89 years old, spanned 24 US areas. Per germline, CDR1 ENHRY and CDR2 SYGVKD. There are 16 residues in the CDR3. V was trimmed by 4 bases and J by 0 bases, leaving 13 bases between them. Sequenced: PBMCs or T cells enriched from blood (not recorded which). This sequence joins TRBV10-3 and TRBJ1-3; D gene unclear. The sequence was obtained from a man aged 35 to 55 who had recovered from COVID-19. DNA of the CDR3: TGTGCCATCAGTGCCAATACAGCGGTCTCTGGAAACACCATATATTTT. Translating gives CAISANTAVSGNTIYF.